This paragraph covers one T cell receptor (beta chain) sequence. This entry belongs to a study of T cell responses to AZD1222 COVID-19 vaccine. Repertoires were generated with immunoSEQ multiplex PCR, while TCRdb's copy carries only in-frame clones and drops some. The data hold roughly 150,000 clones, with approximately 94% observed a single time. Germline V gene sequence: CDR1 LGHNA, CDR2 YSLEER. The CDR3 runs to 15 residues. V was clipped by 4 bases and J by 0 bases, with 10 bases between them. The sample here was peripheral blood, taken 28 days after the second AZD1222 dose. The V call is TRBV4-3, the J call TRBJ1-3; tentatively, D is TRBD1 (6 bases). The TCR originated in an adult who received the AZD1222 COVID-19 vaccine. CDR3 amino acids: CASSLWTASGNTIYF. As DNA, the CDR3 is TGCGCCAGCAGCCTTTGGACAGCCTCTGGAAACACCATATATTTT.